This T cell receptor (beta chain) was captured by sequencing in a study of CD8 T cells in ankylosing spondylitis. This clonotype appeared a few times. The target antigen is unknown. Study results and limitations: Apparently characteristic of ankylosing spondylitis blood was a TCR beta motif (roughly eight highly homologous variants).

The J segment lost 3 bases and the V segment lost 4 bases, leaving 10 bases of the junction unmatched. The CDR3 runs to 17 residues. Germline V gene sequence: CDR1 MGHDK, CDR2 SYGVNS. TCRdb re-called the 5' RACE reads with MiXCR, one entry per CDR3 protein. The data contain approximately 200,000 distinct CDR3 sequences, more than 10% of them singletons. V gene TRBV25-1 combines with J gene TRBJ2-1; 9 bases match TRBD1. Sequenced input: blood, either unsorted or a sorted T cell fraction (not recorded which). The source is a male donor with ankylosing spondylitis or in good health (not recorded which). The CDR3 is CASSANFRDRVYNEQFF. CDR3 sequence (DNA): TGTGCCAGCAGTGCTAACTTCCGGGACAGGGTCTACAATGAGCAGTTCTTC.